This T cell receptor (beta chain) was sequenced during a study of HIV-infected patients and healthy controls. Study-level points and caveats: Healthy controls carried many MAIT alpha-chain CDR3s, while HIV+ repertoires had few.

With 1 base removed from V and 8 bases from J, the gap between germline ends came to 11 bases. CDR1 is LGHDT and CDR2 is YNNKEL in the germline V gene (reference sequence). CDR3 length: 14 residues. 500 ng RNA was reverse transcribed with alpha and beta constant-region primers. Using multiplexing indices, alpha and beta chain libraries were generated apart by chain-specific third strand synthesis. One primer pair amplified all rearrangements per chain; each cDNA got molecular barcodes. TCRdb processed the 5' RACE reads anew with MiXCR; each CDR3 protein has one entry. The data show approximately 11,000 distinct CDR3 sequences, 4.5% to 5.5% seen once. Whole blood was used without fractionation, so all unsorted peripheral T cells were included. In regard to this clonotype: What it binds is not known.

Sequenced material: blood. J is TRBJ1-4 and V is TRBV3-1, with D perhaps matching TRBD1 (5 bases). The sequence was obtained from an adult in good health. The CDR3 DNA reads TGTGCCAGCAGCCAAGGGAGGGGACGGGAAAAACTGTTTTTT. Protein: CASSQGRGREKLFF.